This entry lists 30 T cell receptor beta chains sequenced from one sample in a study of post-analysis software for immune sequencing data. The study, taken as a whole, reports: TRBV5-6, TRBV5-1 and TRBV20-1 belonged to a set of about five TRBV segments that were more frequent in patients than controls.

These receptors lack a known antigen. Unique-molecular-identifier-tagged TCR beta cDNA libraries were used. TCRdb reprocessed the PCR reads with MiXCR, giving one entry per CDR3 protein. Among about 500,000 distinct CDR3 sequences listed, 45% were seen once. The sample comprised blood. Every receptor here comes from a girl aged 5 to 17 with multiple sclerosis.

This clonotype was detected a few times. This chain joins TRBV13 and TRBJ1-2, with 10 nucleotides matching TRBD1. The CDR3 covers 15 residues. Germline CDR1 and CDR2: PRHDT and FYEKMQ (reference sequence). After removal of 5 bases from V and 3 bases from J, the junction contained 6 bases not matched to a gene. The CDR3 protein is CASSTRDRGHYGYTF. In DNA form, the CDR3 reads TGTGCCAGCAGCACCCGGGACAGGGGTCACTATGGCTACACCTTC.

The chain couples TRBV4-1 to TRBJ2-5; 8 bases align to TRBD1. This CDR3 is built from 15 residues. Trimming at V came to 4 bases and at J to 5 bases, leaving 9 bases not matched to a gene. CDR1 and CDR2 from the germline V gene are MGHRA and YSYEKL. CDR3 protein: CASSLSDRDVETQYF. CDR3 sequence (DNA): TGCGCCAGCAGCCTCTCGGACAGGGACGTGGAGACCCAGTACTTC.

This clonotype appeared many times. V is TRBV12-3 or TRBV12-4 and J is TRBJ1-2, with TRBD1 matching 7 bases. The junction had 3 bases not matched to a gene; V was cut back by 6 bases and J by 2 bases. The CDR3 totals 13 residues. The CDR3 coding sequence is TGTGCCAGCAGCTTGACAGGGAACTATGGCTACACCTTC. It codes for CASSLTGNYGYTF.

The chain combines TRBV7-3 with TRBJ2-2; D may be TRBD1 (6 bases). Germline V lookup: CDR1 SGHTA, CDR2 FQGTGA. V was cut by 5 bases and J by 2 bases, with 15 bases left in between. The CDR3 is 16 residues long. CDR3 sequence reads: CASSTRGGSNTGELFF. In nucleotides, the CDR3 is TGTGCCAGCAGCACCAGGGGCGGATCAAACACCGGGGAGCTGTTTTTT.

CDR3 in amino acids: CASSPGTALGEQYF. In DNA form, the CDR3 reads TGTGCCAGCAGTCCCGGGACGGCCCTTGGGGAGCAGTACTTC. V gene TRBV27 combines with J gene TRBJ2-7; either TRBD1 or TRBD2 may supply D (5 bases each). Trimming took 5 bases from V and 7 from J, leaving 18 bases between them. The CDR3 contains 14 residues. Germline V gives CDR1 MNHEY, CDR2 SMNVEV (reference sequence).

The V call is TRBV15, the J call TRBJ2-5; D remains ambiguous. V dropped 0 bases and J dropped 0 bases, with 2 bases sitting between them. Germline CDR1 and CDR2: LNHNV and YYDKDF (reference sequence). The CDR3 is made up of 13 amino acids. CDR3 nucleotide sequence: TGTGCCACCAGCAGAGACCACCAAGAGACCCAGTACTTC. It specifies CATSRDHQETQYF. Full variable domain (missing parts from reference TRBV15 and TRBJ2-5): DAMVIQNPRYQVTQFGKPVTLSCSQTLNHNVMYWYQQKSSQAPKLLFHYYDKDFNNEADTPDNFQSRRPNTSFCFLDIRSPGLGDTAMYLCATSRDHQETQYFGPGTRLLVL.

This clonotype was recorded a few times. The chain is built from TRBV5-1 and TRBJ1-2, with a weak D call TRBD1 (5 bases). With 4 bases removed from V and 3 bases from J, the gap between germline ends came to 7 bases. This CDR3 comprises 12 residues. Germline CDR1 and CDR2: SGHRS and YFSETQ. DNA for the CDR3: TGCGCCAGCAGCCGGGACGACTATGGCTACACCTTC. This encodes CASSRDDYGYTF.

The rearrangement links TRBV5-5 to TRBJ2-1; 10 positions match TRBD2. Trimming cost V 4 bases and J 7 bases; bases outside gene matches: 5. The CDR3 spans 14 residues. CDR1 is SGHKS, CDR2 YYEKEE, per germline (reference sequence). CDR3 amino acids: CASSAGLAENEQFF. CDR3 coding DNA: TGTGCCAGCAGCGCCGGACTAGCGGAAAATGAGCAGTTCTTC.

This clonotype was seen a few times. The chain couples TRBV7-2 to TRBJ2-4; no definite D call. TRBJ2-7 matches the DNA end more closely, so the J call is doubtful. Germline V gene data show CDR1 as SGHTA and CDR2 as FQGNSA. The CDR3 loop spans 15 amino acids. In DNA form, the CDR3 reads TGTGCCAGCAGCTTAGCGTTCGTGAACCGGGACGAGCAGTACTTC. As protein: CASSLAFVNRDEQYF.

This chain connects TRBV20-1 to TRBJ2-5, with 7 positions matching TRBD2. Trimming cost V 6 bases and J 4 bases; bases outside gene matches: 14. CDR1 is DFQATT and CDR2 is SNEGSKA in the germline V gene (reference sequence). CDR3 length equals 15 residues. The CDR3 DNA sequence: TGCAGTGCCCTGCGGGGGAGATCTGGCTTAGAGACCCAGTACTTC. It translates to CSALRGRSGLETQYF.

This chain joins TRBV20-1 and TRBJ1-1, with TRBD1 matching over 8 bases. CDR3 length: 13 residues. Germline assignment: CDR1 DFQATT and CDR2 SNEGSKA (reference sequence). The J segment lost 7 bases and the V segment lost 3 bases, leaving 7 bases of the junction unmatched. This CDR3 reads CSASPGGIGEAFF. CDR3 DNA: TGCAGTGCTAGCCCAGGGGGCATCGGTGAAGCTTTCTTT.

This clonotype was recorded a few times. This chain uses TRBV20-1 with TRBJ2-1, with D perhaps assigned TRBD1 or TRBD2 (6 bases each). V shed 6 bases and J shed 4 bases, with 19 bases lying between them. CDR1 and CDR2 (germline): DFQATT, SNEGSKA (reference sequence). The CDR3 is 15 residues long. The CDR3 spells CSAPREDRTYNEQFF. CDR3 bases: TGCAGTGCACCTAGGGAGGACAGAACGTACAATGAGCAGTTCTTC.

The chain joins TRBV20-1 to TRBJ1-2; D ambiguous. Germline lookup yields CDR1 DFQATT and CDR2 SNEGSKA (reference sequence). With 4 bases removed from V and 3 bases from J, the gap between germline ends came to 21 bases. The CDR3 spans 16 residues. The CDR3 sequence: CSATNDQTGSDYGYTF. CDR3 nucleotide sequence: TGCAGTGCTACCAACGACCAGACGGGCTCTGACTATGGCTACACCTTC.

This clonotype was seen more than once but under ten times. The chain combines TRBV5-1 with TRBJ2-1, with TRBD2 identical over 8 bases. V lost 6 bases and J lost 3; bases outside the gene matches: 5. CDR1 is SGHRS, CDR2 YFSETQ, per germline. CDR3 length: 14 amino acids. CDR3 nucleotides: TGCGCCAGCAAGACCGGGACTAGCTACAATGAGCAGTTCTTC. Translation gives CASKTGTSYNEQFF.

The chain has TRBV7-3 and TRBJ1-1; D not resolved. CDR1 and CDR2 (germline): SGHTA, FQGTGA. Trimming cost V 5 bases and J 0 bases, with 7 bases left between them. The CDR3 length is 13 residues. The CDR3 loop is CASSADLNTEAFF. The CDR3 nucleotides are TGTGCCAGCAGCGCTGACCTGAACACTGAAGCTTTCTTT.

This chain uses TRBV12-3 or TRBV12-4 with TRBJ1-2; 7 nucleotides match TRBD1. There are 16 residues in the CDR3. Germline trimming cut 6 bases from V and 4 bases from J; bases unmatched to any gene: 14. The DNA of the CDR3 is TGTGCCAGCAGCTTACGACAGGGAGAAAACGTCTATGGCTACACCTTC. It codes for CASSLRQGENVYGYTF.

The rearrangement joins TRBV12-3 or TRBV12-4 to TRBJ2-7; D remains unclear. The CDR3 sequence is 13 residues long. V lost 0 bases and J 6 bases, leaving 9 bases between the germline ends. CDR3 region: CASSLASVGEQYF. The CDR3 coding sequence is TGTGCCAGCAGTTTAGCGAGCGTCGGCGAGCAGTACTTC.

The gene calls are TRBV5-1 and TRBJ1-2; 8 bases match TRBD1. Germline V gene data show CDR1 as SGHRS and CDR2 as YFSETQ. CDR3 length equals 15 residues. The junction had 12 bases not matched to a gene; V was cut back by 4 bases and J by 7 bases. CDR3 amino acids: CASSTGWQGASGYTF. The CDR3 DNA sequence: TGCGCCAGCAGCACTGGTTGGCAGGGGGCTTCTGGCTACACCTTC.

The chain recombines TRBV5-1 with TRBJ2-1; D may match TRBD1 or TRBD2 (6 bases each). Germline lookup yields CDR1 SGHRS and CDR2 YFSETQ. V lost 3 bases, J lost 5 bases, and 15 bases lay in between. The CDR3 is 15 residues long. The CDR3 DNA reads TGCGCCAGCAGCTCTCGTTGGGGGGCTAACAATGAGCAGTTCTTC. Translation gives CASSSRWGANNEQFF.

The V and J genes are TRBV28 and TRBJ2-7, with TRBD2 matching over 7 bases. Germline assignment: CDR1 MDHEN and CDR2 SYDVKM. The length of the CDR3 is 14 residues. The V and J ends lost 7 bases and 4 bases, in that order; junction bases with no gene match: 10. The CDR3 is CASKVAGPRYEQYF. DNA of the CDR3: TGTGCCAGCAAGGTAGCGGGTCCTCGGTACGAGCAGTACTTC.

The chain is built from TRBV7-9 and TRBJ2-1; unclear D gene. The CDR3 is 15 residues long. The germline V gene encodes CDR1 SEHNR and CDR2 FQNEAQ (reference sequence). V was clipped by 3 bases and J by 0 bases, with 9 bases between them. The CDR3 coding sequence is TGTGCCAGCAGCTTCGGGCCAAGCTCCTACAATGAGCAGTTCTTC. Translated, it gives CASSFGPSSYNEQFF.

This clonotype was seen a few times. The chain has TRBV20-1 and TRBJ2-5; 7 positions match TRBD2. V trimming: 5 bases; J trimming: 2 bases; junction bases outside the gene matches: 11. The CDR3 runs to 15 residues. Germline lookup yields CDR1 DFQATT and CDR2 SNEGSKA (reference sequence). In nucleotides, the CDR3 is TGCAGTGCTTCCTTTTGGGCGGGAGCTCAAGAGACCCAGTACTTC. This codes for CSASFWAGAQETQYF.

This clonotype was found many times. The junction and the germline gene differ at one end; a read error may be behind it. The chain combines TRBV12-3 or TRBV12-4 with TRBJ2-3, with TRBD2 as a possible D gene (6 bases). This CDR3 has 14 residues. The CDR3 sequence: CASSLSSGTDTQYF. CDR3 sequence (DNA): TGCGCCAGCAGCTTGTCTAGCGGCACAGATACGCAGTATTTT.

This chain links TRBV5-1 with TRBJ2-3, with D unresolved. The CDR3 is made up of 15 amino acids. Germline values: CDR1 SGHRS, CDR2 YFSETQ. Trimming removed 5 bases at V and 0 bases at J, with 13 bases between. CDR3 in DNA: TGCGCCAGCAGTTTTGGGTACACAAGCACAGATACGCAGTATTTT. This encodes CASSFGYTSTDTQYF.

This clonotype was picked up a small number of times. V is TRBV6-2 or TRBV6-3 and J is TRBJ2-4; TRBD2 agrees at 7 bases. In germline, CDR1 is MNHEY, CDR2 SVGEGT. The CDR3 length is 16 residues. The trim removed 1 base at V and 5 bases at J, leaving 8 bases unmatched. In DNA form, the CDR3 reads TGTGCCAGCAGTTACTTTGCGGGAGCTTTCCAAAACATTCAGTACTTC. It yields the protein CASSYFAGAFQNIQYF.

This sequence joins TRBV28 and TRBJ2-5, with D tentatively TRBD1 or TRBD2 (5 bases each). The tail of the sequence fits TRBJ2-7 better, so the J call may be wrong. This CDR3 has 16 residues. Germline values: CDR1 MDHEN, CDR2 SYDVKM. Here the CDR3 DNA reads TGTGCCAGCACCCCGACGGGGTCAGGGTTCACCTACGAGCAGTACTTC. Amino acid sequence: CASTPTGSGFTYEQYF.

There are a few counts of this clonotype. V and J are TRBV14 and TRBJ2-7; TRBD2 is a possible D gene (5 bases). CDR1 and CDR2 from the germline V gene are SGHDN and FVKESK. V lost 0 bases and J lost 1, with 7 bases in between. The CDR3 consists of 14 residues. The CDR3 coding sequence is TGTGCCAGCAGCCAAGACCTAGCTTCCTACGAGCAGTACTTC. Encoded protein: CASSQDLASYEQYF. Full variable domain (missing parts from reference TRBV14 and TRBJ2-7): EAGVTQFPSHSVIEKGQTVTLRCDPISGHDNLYWYRRVMGKEIKFLLHFVKESKQDESGMPNNRFLAERTGGTYSTLKVQPAELEDSGVYFCASSQDLASYEQYFGPGTRLTVT.

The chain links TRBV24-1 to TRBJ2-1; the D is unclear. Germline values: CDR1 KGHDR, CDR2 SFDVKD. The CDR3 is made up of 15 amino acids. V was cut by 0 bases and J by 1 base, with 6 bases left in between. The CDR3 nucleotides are TGTGCCACCAGTGATTTGAACTATTCCTACAATGAGCAGTTCTTC. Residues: CATSDLNYSYNEQFF.

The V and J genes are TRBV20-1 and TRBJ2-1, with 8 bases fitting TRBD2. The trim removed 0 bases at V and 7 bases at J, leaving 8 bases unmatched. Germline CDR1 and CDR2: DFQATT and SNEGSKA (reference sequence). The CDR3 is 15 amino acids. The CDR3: CSARDFRTSSNEQFF. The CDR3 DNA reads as TGCAGTGCTAGAGATTTTAGGACTAGCTCGAATGAGCAGTTCTTC.

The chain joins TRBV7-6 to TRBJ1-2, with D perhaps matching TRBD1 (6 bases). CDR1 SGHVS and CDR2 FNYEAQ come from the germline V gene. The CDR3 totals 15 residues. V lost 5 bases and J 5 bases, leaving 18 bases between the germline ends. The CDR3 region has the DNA TGTGCCAGCAGCCCTCGGACAGTGATAATGTATGGCTACACCTTC. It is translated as CASSPRTVIMYGYTF.